This T cell receptor (beta chain) originates from a study of CD8 T cells in Susac syndrome. The CDR3 has 16 residues. V was clipped by 0 bases and J by 0 bases, with 6 bases between them. Per the germline V gene, CDR1 is SGHVS and CDR2 is FNYEAQ. It was with random hexamers that 0.5 to 1 ug RNA was reverse transcribed. It was immunoSEQ multiplex PCR that amplified TCR beta CDR3 across 54 Vbeta and 13 Jbeta. TCRdb recomputed calls from the immunoSEQ multiplex PCR reads with MiXCR, one row per CDR3 protein. The sample yields more than 150,000 distinct CDR3 sequences, 85% to 95% seen once. J is TRBJ2-6 and V is TRBV7-6; no reliable D call. The TCR was taken from a human donor with multiple sclerosis. Sequenced sample: CD8+ T cells from PBMCs. In DNA form, the CDR3 reads TGTGCCAGCAGCTTAGCTCGATACTCTGGGGCCAACGTCCTGACTTTC. It yields the protein CASSLARYSGANVLTF.